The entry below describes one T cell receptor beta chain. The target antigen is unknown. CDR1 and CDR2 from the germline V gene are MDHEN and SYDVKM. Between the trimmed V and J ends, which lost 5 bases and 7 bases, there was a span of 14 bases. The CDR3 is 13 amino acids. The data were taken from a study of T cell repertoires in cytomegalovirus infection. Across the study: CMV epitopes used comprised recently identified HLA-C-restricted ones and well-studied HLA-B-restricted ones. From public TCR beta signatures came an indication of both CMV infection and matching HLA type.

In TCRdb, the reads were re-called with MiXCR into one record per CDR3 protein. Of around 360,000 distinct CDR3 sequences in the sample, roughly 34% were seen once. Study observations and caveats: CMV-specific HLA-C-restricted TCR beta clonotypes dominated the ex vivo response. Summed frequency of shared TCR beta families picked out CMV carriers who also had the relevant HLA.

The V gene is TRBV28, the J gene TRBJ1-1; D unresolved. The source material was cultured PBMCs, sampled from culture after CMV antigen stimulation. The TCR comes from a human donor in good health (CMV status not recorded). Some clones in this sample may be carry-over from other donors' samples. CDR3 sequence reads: CASSRRQAGEAFF. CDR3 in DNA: TGTGCCAGCAGTCGTCGTCAGGCCGGTGAAGCTTTCTTT.